The rows below give T cell receptor beta chains drawn from one sample of a study of cytomegalovirus exposure and HLA in healthy donors. Profiling relied on immunoSEQ multiplex PCR, and the TCRdb table lists in-frame clones only, not all of them. The data show about 59,000 clones, 83% seen once. The sequenced material came from PBMCs. The origin of the receptors is a human donor in good health. Both conserved end residues are part of each CDR3. The D gene is left open where the match is weak.

TRBD1 14 TRBJ2-1 TRBV30 CAWARDRGYNEQFF TGTGCCTGGGCCCGGGACAGGGGGTACAATGAGCAGTTCTTC
NA 13 TRBJ2-7 TRBV19 CASRDHQTYEQYF TGTGCCTCGCGGGACCACCAAACCTACGAGCAGTACTTC
TRBD1 14 TRBJ2-2 TRBV2 CASSDNRGTGELFF TGTGCCAGCAGTGATAACAGGGGAACCGGGGAGCTGTTTTTT
NA 12 TRBJ2-7 TRBV10-3 CAISEWAYEQYF TGTGCCATCAGTGAGTGGGCGTACGAGCAGTACTTC
NA 12 TRBJ2-7 TRBV7-8 CASGGAGYEQYF TGTGCCAGCGGGGGGGCGGGTTACGAGCAGTACTTC
TRBD1 19 TRBJ1-3 TRBV18 CASSPPGQGVASSGNTIYF TGTGCCAGCTCACCTCCGGGACAGGGGGTGGCTAGCTCTGGAAACACCATATATTTT
NA 15 TRBJ1-2 TRBV15 CATSREDSPNYGYTF TGTGCCACCAGCAGAGAGGACAGCCCTAACTATGGCTACACCTTC
NA 16 TRBJ1-6 TRBV10-3 CAISEIPPKEGSPLHF TGTGCCATCAGTGAAATACCACCAAAAGAGGGTTCACCCCTCCACTTT
NA 15 TRBJ2-7 TRBV7-2 CASSLKSGIYYEQYF TGTGCCAGCAGCTTAAAATCAGGAATCTACTACGAGCAGTACTTC
TRBD1 16 TRBJ1-5 TRBV7-6 CASSSTTGGLNQPQHF TGTGCCAGCAGCTCGACCACAGGGGGACTTAATCAGCCCCAGCATTTT
TRBD1 15 TRBJ1-1 TRBV30 CAWSHTGQGNTEAFF TGTGCCTGGAGTCATACGGGACAGGGGAACACTGAAGCTTTTTTT
NA 14 TRBJ2-7 TRBV5-1 CASSLANAHYEQYF TGCGCCAGCAGCTTGGCCAATGCCCACTACGAGCAGTACTTC